Listed below are T cell receptor beta chains from one sample, sequenced in a study of blood T cells in healthy people across ages. Using its own MiXCR run on the 5' RACE reads, TCRdb lists one record per CDR3 protein. The sample lists 850,000 to 1,100,000 distinct CDR3 sequences; 35% to 45% were seen once. The material sequenced was blood. The receptors were gathered from a man between 18 and 29 years old in good health. CDR3s include the opening cysteine and the closing phenylalanine or tryptophan. D genes are given only for firm matches. Expanded clones are given a class, and other clones once, few, many or no size at all.

d_call	clone_size	v_call	j_call	cdr3_aa	cdr3_nt
TRBD1	few	TRBV29-1	TRBJ2-7	CSAKGTGVQSLPPYEQYF	TGCAGCGCTAAAGGGACAGGGGTTCAGAGTCTGCCACCCTACGAGCAGTACTTC
NA	NA	TRBV7-9	TRBJ2-3	CASSQSGFTDTQYF	TGTGCCAGCAGCCAAAGCGGGTTCACAGATACGCAGTATTTT
NA	NA	TRBV12-3/TRBV12-4	TRBJ2-3	CASSSSLSTDTQYF	TGTGCCAGCAGTTCGAGCCTAAGCACAGATACGCAGTATTTT
NA	few	TRBV27	TRBJ1-2	CASSVKGGNYGYTF	TGTGCCAGCAGTGTAAAAGGGGGTAACTATGGCTACACCTTC
NA	NA	TRBV12-3/TRBV12-4	TRBJ1-1	CASSFDPAEAFF	TGTGCCAGCAGCTTTGACCCTGCTGAAGCTTTCTTT
NA	few	TRBV6-2/TRBV6-3	TRBJ2-3	CASGGRAQFTDTQYF	TGTGCCAGCGGGGGCAGGGCACAATTCACAGATACGCAGTATTTT
TRBD1	NA	TRBV20-1	TRBJ2-1	CSARDRDRTYNEQFF	TGCAGTGCTAGAGATCGGGACAGGACCTACAATGAGCAGTTCTTC
TRBD1	NA	TRBV12-3/TRBV12-4	TRBJ1-6	CASSLPDRATDYNSPLHF	TGTGCCAGCAGTTTACCCGACAGGGCGACGGACTATAATTCACCCCTCCACTTT
NA	NA	TRBV5-5	TRBJ1-5	CASSYGTNNQPQHF	TGTGCCAGCAGTTACGGGACCAACAATCAGCCCCAGCATTTT
NA	few	TRBV12-3/TRBV12-4	TRBJ1-1	CASIPGLTNTEAFF	TGTGCCAGCATTCCAGGGCTGACGAACACTGAAGCTTTCTTT
NA	few	TRBV27	TRBJ1-2	CASSQFRTVFGGYTF	TGTGCCAGCAGTCAATTTCGGACAGTCTTTGGCGGCTACACCTTC
NA	NA	TRBV14	TRBJ2-7	CASSRSRGNTYEQYF	TGTGCCAGCAGCAGAAGTCGGGGTAACACCTACGAGCAGTACTTC
TRBD2	NA	TRBV10-3	TRBJ2-1	CATRTSGGNGSYNEQFF	TGTGCCACCCGGACTAGCGGGGGGAATGGCTCCTACAATGAGCAGTTCTTC
NA	NA	TRBV29-1	TRBJ1-2	CSVADGDYGYTF	TGCAGCGTCGCAGACGGCGACTATGGCTACACCTTC
NA	NA	TRBV6-2/TRBV6-3	TRBJ1-1	CASSYWRGDEAFF	TGTGCCAGCAGTTACTGGCGAGGGGATGAAGCTTTCTTT
NA	NA	TRBV15	TRBJ2-5	CATRPVGQETQYF	TGTGCCACCAGGCCCGTGGGACAAGAGACCCAGTACTTC
TRBD2	NA	TRBV4-2	TRBJ2-1	CASSLAGDDYNEQFF	TGTGCCAGCAGCCTAGCGGGAGACGACTACAATGAGCAGTTCTTC
NA	NA	TRBV29-1	TRBJ1-4	CSVLWGGEELFF	TGCAGCGTTTTATGGGGGGGCGAAGAACTGTTTTTT